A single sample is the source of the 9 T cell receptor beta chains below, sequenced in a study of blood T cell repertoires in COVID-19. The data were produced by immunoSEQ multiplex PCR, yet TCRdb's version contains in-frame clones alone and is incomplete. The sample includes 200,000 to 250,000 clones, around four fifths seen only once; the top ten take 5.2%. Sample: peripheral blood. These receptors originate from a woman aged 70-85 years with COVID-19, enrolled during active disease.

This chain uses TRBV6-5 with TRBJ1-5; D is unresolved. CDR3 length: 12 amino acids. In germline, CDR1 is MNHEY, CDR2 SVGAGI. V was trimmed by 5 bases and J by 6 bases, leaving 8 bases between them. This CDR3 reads CASSTWLQPQHF. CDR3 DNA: TGTGCCAGCAGTACGTGGCTTCAGCCCCAGCATTTT.

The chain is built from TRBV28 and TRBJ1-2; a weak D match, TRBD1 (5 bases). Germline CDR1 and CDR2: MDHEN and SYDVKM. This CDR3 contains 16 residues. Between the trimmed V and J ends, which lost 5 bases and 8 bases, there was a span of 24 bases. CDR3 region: CASSPRRGRNFMGYTF. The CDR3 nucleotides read TGTGCCAGCAGTCCGAGGAGGGGAAGAAACTTTATGGGCTACACCTTC.

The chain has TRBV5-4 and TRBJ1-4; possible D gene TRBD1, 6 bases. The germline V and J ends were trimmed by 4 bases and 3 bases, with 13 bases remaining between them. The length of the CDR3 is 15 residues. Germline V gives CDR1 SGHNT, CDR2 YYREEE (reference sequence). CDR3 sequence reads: CASSLGGAANEKLFF. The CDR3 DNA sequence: TGTGCCAGCAGCCTCGGGGGGGCCGCTAATGAAAAACTGTTTTTT.

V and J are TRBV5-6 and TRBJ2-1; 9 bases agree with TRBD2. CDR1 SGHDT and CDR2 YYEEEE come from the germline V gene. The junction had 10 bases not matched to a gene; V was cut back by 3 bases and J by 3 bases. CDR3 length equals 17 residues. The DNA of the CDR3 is TGTGCCAGCAGCTATTACTTGACTAGCGGTGGCTACAATGAGCAGTTCTTC. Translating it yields CASSYYLTSGGYNEQFF. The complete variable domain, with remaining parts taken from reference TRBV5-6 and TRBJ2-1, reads DAGVTQSPTHLIKTRGQQVTLRCSPKSGHDTVSWYQQALGQGPQFIFQYYEEEERQRGNFPDRFSGHQFPNYSSELNVNALLLGDSALYLCASSYYLTSGGYNEQFFGPGTRLTVL.

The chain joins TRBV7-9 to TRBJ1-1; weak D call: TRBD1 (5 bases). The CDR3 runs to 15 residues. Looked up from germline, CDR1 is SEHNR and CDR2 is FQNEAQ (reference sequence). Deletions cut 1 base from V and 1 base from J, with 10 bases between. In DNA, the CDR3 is TGTGCCAGCAGCTTAGATGGGGGGTCGAACACTGAAGCTTTCTTT. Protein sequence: CASSLDGGSNTEAFF.

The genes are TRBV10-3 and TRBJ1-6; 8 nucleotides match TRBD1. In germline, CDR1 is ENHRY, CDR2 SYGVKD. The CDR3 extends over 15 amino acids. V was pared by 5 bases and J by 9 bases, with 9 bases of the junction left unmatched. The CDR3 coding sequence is TGTGCCATCAGTACTCCTCAGGGGGCAGGTTCACCCCTCCACTTT. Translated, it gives CAISTPQGAGSPLHF.

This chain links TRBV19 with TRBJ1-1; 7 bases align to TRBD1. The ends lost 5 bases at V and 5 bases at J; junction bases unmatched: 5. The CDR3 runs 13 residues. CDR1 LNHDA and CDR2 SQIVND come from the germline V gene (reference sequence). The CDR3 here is CASSLTGLTEAFF. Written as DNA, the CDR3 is TGTGCCAGTAGTTTGACAGGGTTGACTGAAGCTTTCTTT.

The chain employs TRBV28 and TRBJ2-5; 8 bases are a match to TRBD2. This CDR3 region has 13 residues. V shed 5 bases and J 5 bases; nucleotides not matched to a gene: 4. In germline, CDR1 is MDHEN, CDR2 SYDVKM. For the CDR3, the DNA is TGTGCCAGCAGTCCGGGGGGGGTGGAGACCCAGTACTTC. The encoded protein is CASSPGGVETQYF.

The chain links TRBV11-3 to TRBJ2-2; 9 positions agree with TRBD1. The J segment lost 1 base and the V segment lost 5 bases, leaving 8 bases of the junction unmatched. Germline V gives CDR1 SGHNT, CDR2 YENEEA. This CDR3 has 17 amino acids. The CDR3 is CASSPGTGTLNTGELFF. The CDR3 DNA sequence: TGTGCCAGCAGCCCTGGGACAGGGACTCTGAACACCGGGGAGCTGTTTTTT.